This TCR beta chain was sequenced during a study of blood T cell repertoires in COVID-19. Germline loops: CDR1 MDHEN, CDR2 SYDVKM. V lost 2 bases, J lost 7 bases, and 7 bases stayed unmatched. The CDR3 sequence is 15 residues long. Using immunoSEQ multiplex PCR, the repertoire was profiled, and TCRdb retains in-frame clones only, with some absent. The sample has 210,000 or so clones, approximately 80% seen once; the top ten hold approximately 4.6%. Specimen: PBMCs or T cells enriched from blood (not recorded which). This rearrangement joins TRBV28 to TRBJ1-4; 7 bases match TRBD1. The sequence derives from a man aged 25-45 years with acute COVID-19. The CDR3 protein is CASSLVLTGSEKLFF. The CDR3 DNA reads as TGTGCCAGCAGTTTAGTGTTGACAGGGTCTGAAAAACTGTTTTTT. Full variable domain (rest looked up from reference TRBV28 and TRBJ1-4): DVKVTQSSRYLVKRTGEKVFLECVQDMDHENMFWYRQDPGLGLRLIYFSYDVKMKEKGDIPEGYSVSREKKERFSLILESASTNQTSMYLCASSLVLTGSEKLFFGSGTQLSVL.